What follows are 22 T cell receptor beta chains derived from one specimen sequenced in a study of CD8+ T cells in alopecia areata. Treatment in this sample: oral pan-JAK inhibitor, 5-10 mg twice daily. In each case, RNA was isolated and then reverse transcribed into cDNA as the sequencing template. TCRdb's table, derived via immunoSEQ multiplex PCR, lists solely in-frame clones and lacks some. This sample yields approximately 160,000 clones, of which 60% to 75% are seen a single time; 14% belongs to the top ten. This sample comprised CD4+ T cells sorted from blood, obtained at week 24, from a patient treated with tofacitinib. All receptors come from a human donor with alopecia areata.

This chain connects TRBV30 to TRBJ2-7, with D unclear. The CDR3 has 12 residues. V lost 1 base, J lost 6 bases, and 10 bases lay in between. The germline V gene encodes CDR1 GTSNPN and CDR2 SVGIG (reference sequence). The CDR3 loop reads CAWSEDLFEQYF. The CDR3 DNA sequence: TGTGCCTGGAGTGAGGACCTTTTCGAGCAGTACTTC. Combining the CDR3 with reference TRBV30 and TRBJ2-7 gives the whole variable domain SQTIHQWPATLVQPVGSPLSLECTVEGTSNPNLYWYRQAAGRGLQLLFYSVGIGQISSEVPQNLSASRPQDRQFILSSKKLLLSDSGFYLCAWSEDLFEQYFGPGTRLTVT.

The chain uses TRBV6-5 and TRBJ2-2, with D possibly being TRBD1 (5 bases). Trimming pared 6 bases from V and 5 bases from J, leaving 13 bases between. The CDR3 sequence is 14 residues long. Germline CDR1 and CDR2: MNHEY and SVGAGI. CDR3 sequence (DNA): TGTGCCAGCAGGGTTCAGGGCTGGACCGGGGAGCTGTTTTTT. Amino acid sequence: CASRVQGWTGELFF.

The V call is TRBV7-2, the J call TRBJ2-5, with D possibly being TRBD2 (6 bases). This CDR3 is built from 14 residues. Germline CDR1 SGHTA, CDR2 FQGNSA. Trimming cost V 7 bases and J 4 bases, with 16 bases left between them. The CDR3 coding sequence is TGTGCCAGCACAGACCGGGGGTCCCTAGAGACCCAGTACTTC. Its protein is CASTDRGSLETQYF.

A few counts support this clone. The chain carries TRBV14 and TRBJ1-5; 7 bases align to TRBD1. This CDR3 has 14 residues. Germline assignment: CDR1 SGHDN and CDR2 FVKESK. V was clipped by 4 bases and J by 6 bases; unmatched bases: 6. In DNA, the CDR3 is TGTGCCAGCAGCCGGGACAGTTTGAGTCAGCCCCAGCATTTT. It yields the protein CASSRDSLSQPQHF.

Of note for this clone: Other DNA sequences in the sample encode the same CDR3. The genes are TRBV29-1 and TRBJ2-5; unclear D gene. The V end lost 4 bases, the J end lost 2 bases, and 8 bases lay between the germline ends. CDR1 is SQVTM, CDR2 ANQGSEA, per germline. The CDR3 is 12 amino acids. CDR3 in amino acids: CSVGASQETQYF. The CDR3 DNA follows: TGCAGCGTTGGTGCGAGTCAAGAGACCCAGTACTTC.

The rearrangement links TRBV29-1 to TRBJ1-6; 7 positions match TRBD1. Trimming cost V 6 bases and J 7 bases; bases outside gene matches: 6. Germline CDR1 is SQVTM and CDR2 is ANQGSEA. The CDR3 is made up of 13 amino acids. This CDR3 reads CSVSTGSNSPLHF. The CDR3 DNA follows: TGCAGCGTCTCGACAGGGTCGAATTCACCCCTCCACTTT.

The J gene is TRBJ1-1, the V gene TRBV7-9; 7 nucleotides agree with TRBD1. The CDR3 spans 14 residues. Per germline, CDR1 SEHNR and CDR2 FQNEAQ (reference sequence). Trimming at V came to 5 bases and at J to 2 bases, leaving 5 bases not matched to a gene. CDR3 protein: CASSPRDRNTEAFF. For the CDR3, the DNA is TGTGCCAGCAGCCCAAGGGACAGAAACACTGAAGCTTTCTTT.

This chain connects TRBV30 to TRBJ2-6; D is uncertain. Trimming took off 3 bases at V and 2 bases at J, with 8 bases between the two ends. This CDR3 contains 14 residues. From germline, CDR1 is GTSNPN and CDR2 SVGIG (reference sequence). CDR3 amino acids: CAWSSRTGANVLTF. The DNA of the CDR3 is TGTGCCTGGAGCAGTAGAACTGGGGCCAACGTCCTGACTTTC.

The V gene is TRBV29-1, the J gene TRBJ2-1; D ambiguous. The germline V and J ends were trimmed by 6 bases and 0 bases, with 9 bases remaining between them. The CDR3 is made up of 13 amino acids. Germline assignment: CDR1 SQVTM and CDR2 ANQGSEA. CDR3 amino acids: CSVSLGSYNEQFF. Written as DNA, the CDR3 is TGCAGCGTCTCCCTCGGCTCCTACAATGAGCAGTTCTTC.

The chain joins TRBV15 to TRBJ2-5; D ambiguous. The germline V gene has CDR1 LNHNV and CDR2 YYDKDF (reference sequence). The CDR3 sequence is 13 residues long. Trimming took 2 bases from V and 7 from J, leaving 11 bases between them. For the CDR3, the DNA is TGTGCCACCAGCAGAACAACGGTTAGGACCCAGTACTTC. This codes for CATSRTTVRTQYF.

A few counts support this clone. The chain carries TRBV2 and TRBJ1-6; D is possibly TRBD1 (5 bases). The V gene lost 2 bases and the J gene lost 4 bases, with 15 bases spanning the gap. The CDR3 consists of 17 residues. Germline loops: CDR1 SNHLY, CDR2 FYNNEI. The CDR3, as DNA: TGTGCCAGCAGTGAATATCGCGTGGGGCTTTATAATTCACCCCTCCACTTT. The encoded protein is CASSEYRVGLYNSPLHF.

The rearrangement uses TRBV7-6 and TRBJ1-3; D gene unclear. The germline gives CDR1 SGHVS, CDR2 FNYEAQ. Trimming pared 0 bases from V and 0 bases from J, leaving 3 bases between. The CDR3 consists of 14 residues. CDR3 in DNA: TGTGCCAGCAGCTTAGCAGGCTCTGGAAACACCATATATTTT. As protein: CASSLAGSGNTIYF. Full variable domain (missing parts from reference TRBV7-6 and TRBJ1-3): GAGVSQSPRYKVTKRGQDVALRCDPISGHVSLYWYRQALGQGPEFLTYFNYEAQQDKSGLPNDRFSAERPEGSISTLTIQRTEQRDSAMYRCASSLAGSGNTIYFGEGSWLTVV.

As concerns this clone: Mismatch with germline at one junction end may stem from a read error. The chain links TRBV20-1 to TRBJ2-1; TRBD2 might be the D (5 bases). Germline CDR1 reads DFQATT; CDR2 reads SNEGSKA (reference sequence). There are 10 residues in the CDR3. CDR3: CRDSNNEQFF. The CDR3 nucleotides read TGCAGGGACTCCAACAATGAGCAGTTCTTC.

The chain recombines TRBV4-1 with TRBJ1-5; 8 bases match TRBD1. Losses at the gene ends were 9 bases for V and 7 bases for J; bases not matched to a gene: 14. This CDR3 has 15 residues. CDR1 and CDR2 from the germline V gene are MGHRA and YSYEKL. CDR3 sequence: CASSREDRDGQPQHF. CDR3 sequence (DNA): TGCGCCAGTTCACGAGAGGACAGGGACGGCCAGCCCCAGCATTTT.

The V call is TRBV10-3, the J call TRBJ2-5, with D possibly TRBD1 on 6 matching bases. Trimming pared 2 bases from V and 0 bases from J, leaving 7 bases between. CDR1 and CDR2 (germline): ENHRY, SYGVKD. This CDR3 contains 14 residues. Written as DNA, the CDR3 is TGTGCCATCAGTGAGACAGGGTACCAAGAGACCCAGTACTTC. Protein product: CAISETGYQETQYF.

The rearrangement uses TRBV30 and TRBJ1-2, with TRBD1 matching 7 bases. Germline CDR1 GTSNPN, CDR2 SVGIG (reference sequence). The CDR3 contains 15 residues. V lost 3 bases, J lost 4 bases, and 11 bases stayed unmatched. The CDR3 nucleotides are TGTGCCTGGAGCGATCCCCCAGGGGGGAGCTATGGCTACACCTTC. It codes for CAWSDPPGGSYGYTF.

This clone was observed a few times. The rearrangement links TRBV18 to TRBJ1-3, with 7 nucleotides matching TRBD1. In germline, CDR1 is KGHSH, CDR2 LQKENI. CDR3 length equals 14 residues. Germline trimming cut 4 bases from V and 6 bases from J; bases unmatched to any gene: 6. The CDR3 reads CASSQQGTENTIYF. The CDR3 DNA sequence: TGTGCCAGCTCACAACAGGGGACTGAAAACACCATATATTTT.

This chain connects TRBV4-2 to TRBJ1-4; D call uncertain. Deletions cut 1 base from V and 4 bases from J, with 10 bases between. CDR3 length: 15 amino acids. Per the germline V gene, CDR1 is LGHNA and CDR2 is YNFKEQ. The CDR3 bases are TGTGCCAGCAGCCAAGTGCAGACTCGTAATGAAAAACTGTTTTTT. This encodes CASSQVQTRNEKLFF.

The chain combines TRBV4-2 with TRBJ2-3, with 11 nucleotides matching TRBD2. CDR1 LGHNA and CDR2 YNFKEQ come from the germline V gene. The V and J ends lost 1 base and 2 bases, in that order; junction bases with no gene match: 2. The CDR3 is 16 amino acids. This chain's CDR3 is CASSQGSGGDTDTQYF. The CDR3 coding sequence is TGTGCCAGCAGCCAAGGTAGCGGGGGGGACACAGATACGCAGTATTTT.

This clone was counted a few times. This chain links TRBV19 with TRBJ1-5; 8 bases line up with TRBD1. V gave up 3 bases and J gave up 1 base; unmatched junction bases: 11. CDR3 length: 18 residues. The V gene's germline CDR1 is LNHDA and CDR2 SQIVND (reference sequence). The chain's CDR3 is CASSISGSGGMSNQPQHF. Written as DNA, the CDR3 is TGTGCCAGTAGTATTAGTGGGTCAGGGGGCATGAGCAATCAGCCCCAGCATTTT.

The genes are TRBV27 and TRBJ1-2; D call uncertain. Trimming cost V 5 bases and J 7 bases, with 14 bases left between them. This CDR3 spans 13 amino acids. Germline CDR1 is MNHEY and CDR2 is SMNVEV (reference sequence). For the CDR3, the DNA is TGTGCCAGCAGTCCTTCAGGTTCCTTTGGCTACACCTTC. It specifies CASSPSGSFGYTF.

The table lists this clone with a count of one. Germline and junction disagree at one end, which may indicate a read error. The chain links TRBV6-5 to TRBJ1-2; 10 bases agree with TRBD1. Germline V gene data show CDR1 as MNHEY and CDR2 as SVGAGI. The length of the CDR3 is 13 residues. CDR3 amino acids: CAISDGTGVGYTF. The CDR3 bases are TGTGCCATCAGTGATGGGACAGGGGTTGGCTACACCTTC.